A single T cell receptor (beta chain) is shown here with its context. Its antigen is unknown. The V gene's germline CDR1 is LGHNT and CDR2 FRNRAP. This CDR3 is 13 amino acids long. The source of the sample is a study of T cells expressing NK-cell markers. Looking at the study overall: The study drew TCR beta repertoires from sorted CD3+CD56+NKG2C+, CD3+CD56+NKG2C- and CD3+CD56-NKG2C+ T cells. The sequencing cohort of eight donors included seven HCMV-seropositive individuals and one seronegative individual. Study findings and constraints: Nothing established the HCMV specificity of expanded NKG2C+ T cell clones.

After re-calling the 5' RACE reads, TCRdb lists one entry per CDR3 protein, DNA absent. The table lists roughly 390,000 distinct CDR3 sequences. The source is a man aged 18-75 years in good health. The chain couples TRBV12-5 to TRBJ1-5. The specimen was blood T cells: a sorted CD56 or NKG2C T cell subset, CD4+ or CD8+ T cells, or bulk PBMC T cells (not recorded which). This chain's CDR3 is CASGLDLGQPQHF.